A few counts support the clone carrying this T cell receptor beta chain. Patients having uncontrolled infection, another autoimmune disease, pregnancy or lactation were not included. The data derive from a study of T cells in Graves' hyperthyroidism and ophthalmopathy. Amplification targeted TCR beta CDR3 regions from RNA transcripts. The primer set for the first-round RT-PCR of the TCR CDR3 was HTBI. Each CDR3 protein is one row after TCRdb ran MiXCR on the multiplex PCR reads. The sample carries 300,000 to 400,000 distinct CDR3 sequences, approximately 14% recorded once. CDR3 length: 16 amino acids. V shed 4 bases and J 5 bases; nucleotides not matched to a gene: 9. In germline, CDR1 is LGHNA, CDR2 YNFKEQ.

The V call is TRBV4-2, the J call TRBJ2-3; 10 positions agree with TRBD1. This TCR came from a woman aged 30 to 39 with Graves' hyperthyroidism. Sequencing was carried out using blood. CDR3 DNA: TGTGCCAGCAGCCCCCGCAGACAGGGGGCAGGAGATACGCAGTATTTT. Its translation is CASSPRRQGAGDTQYF.